This T cell receptor (beta chain) was sequenced in a study of T cells after yellow fever vaccination. The CDR3 has 17 residues. The ends lost 7 bases at V and 0 bases at J; junction bases unmatched: 11. Germline V CDR1 and CDR2: SGHAT, FQNNGV. TCRdb re-called the 5' RACE reads through MiXCR, storing one row per CDR3 protein. Seen here are about 69,000 distinct CDR3 sequences, around 6.2% observed once, and the top ten hold around 2.2%. This clonotype has a count of ten or more. The source of this sequence is a man between 18 and 29 years old who received the YFV17D yellow fever vaccine. The sample was CD4+ T cells sorted from PBMCs, taken less than 18 days after the first yellow fever vaccination. This chain connects TRBV11-2 to TRBJ2-2; TRBD1 matches 7 bases. CDR3 residues: CASKNYRDRSNTGELFF. DNA for the CDR3: TGTGCCAGCAAAAACTACCGGGACAGATCGAACACCGGGGAGCTGTTTTTT.